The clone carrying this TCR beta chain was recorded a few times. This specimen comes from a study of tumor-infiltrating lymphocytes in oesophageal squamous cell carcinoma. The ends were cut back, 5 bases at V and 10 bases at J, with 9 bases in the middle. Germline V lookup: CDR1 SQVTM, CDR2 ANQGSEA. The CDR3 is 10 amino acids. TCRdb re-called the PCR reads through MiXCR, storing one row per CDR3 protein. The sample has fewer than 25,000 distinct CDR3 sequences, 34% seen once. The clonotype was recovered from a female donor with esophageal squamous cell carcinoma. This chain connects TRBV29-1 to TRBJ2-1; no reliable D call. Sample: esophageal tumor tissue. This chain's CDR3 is CSVYLEEQFF. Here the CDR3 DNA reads TGCAGCGTTTATCTGGAAGAGCAGTTCTTC.